Detailed here is one T cell receptor beta chain. The sample belongs to a study of blood T cell repertoires in COVID-19. Turning to the study itself: Acute and convalescent COVID-19 samples came from the United States, Italy and Spain. In each case, the material was cDNA or gDNA derived from T cells, B-cell-depleted T cells, or PBMCs.

Source study methods: By means of reference gene primer amplification, nucleated cell counts were estimated. Produced via immunoSEQ multiplex PCR; TCRdb's table is partial and in-frame only. The V and J calls and clone size are taken from that table; D and trimming were inferred from the DNA. The sample includes about 170,000 clones, approximately 87% of them seen just once. The ends were cut back, 4 bases at V and 0 bases at J, with 14 bases in the middle. CDR3 length: 17 amino acids. Germline V gene lookup returns CDR1 SGDLS and CDR2 YYNGEE. This receptor was identified in a man between 18 and 35 years old with active or convalescent COVID-19. What was sequenced was peripheral blood. The chain recombines TRBV9 with TRBJ2-6, with a tentative D call TRBD1 (5 bases). The CDR3: CASSPRTGRSGANVLTF. CDR3 bases: TGTGCCAGCAGCCCCCGTACAGGCCGCTCTGGGGCCAACGTCCTGACTTTC.